One and the same sample provided the 13 T cell receptor beta chains below, sequenced in a study of cytomegalovirus exposure and HLA in healthy donors. The primer mix had 60 Vbeta and 13 Jbeta primers. The table came from immunoSEQ multiplex PCR; TCRdb's copy has only in-frame clones and leaves some out. The sample has some 120,000 clones, over 75% seen once. Sequencing was performed on PBMCs. The receptors come from a man younger than 35 in good health and CMV-seropositive.

In the case of this clone: This CDR3 is also generated by other DNA sequences in the sample. The V call is TRBV6-5, the J call TRBJ1-3, with D possibly being TRBD1 (5 bases). This CDR3 contains 15 residues. V was shortened by 0 bases and J by 4 bases, with 10 bases between the two germline ends. Germline V lookup: CDR1 MNHEY, CDR2 SVGAGI. The CDR3 protein is CASSYSPGSGNTIYF. CDR3 nucleotide sequence: TGTGCCAGCAGTTACTCCCCAGGGTCAGGAAACACCATATATTTT.

The chain carries TRBV6-5 and TRBJ1-5, with TRBD1 identical over 9 bases. The CDR3 is made up of 14 amino acids. V shed 6 bases, J shed 5 bases, and the junction held 5 bases outside the gene matches. The germline CDR1 and CDR2 sequences are MNHEY and SVGAGI. CDR3 in DNA: TGTGCCAGCAGCCCACGGACAGGGGATCAGCCCCAGCATTTT. The encoded protein is CASSPRTGDQPQHF.

The V gene is TRBV15, the J gene TRBJ1-2; TRBD1 matches at 8 bases. Trimming cost V 4 bases and J 4 bases; bases outside gene matches: 2. CDR3 length equals 13 residues. CDR1 and CDR2 (germline): LNHNV, YYDKDF (reference sequence). The CDR3 bases are TGTGCCACCAGCACCGACAGGGGCTATGGCTACACCTTC. This encodes CATSTDRGYGYTF. The whole variable domain, remainder taken from reference TRBV15 and TRBJ1-2, is DAMVIQNPRYQVTQFGKPVTLSCSQTLNHNVMYWYQQKSSQAPKLLFHYYDKDFNNEADTPDNFQSRRPNTSFCFLDIRSPGLGDTAMYLCATSTDRGYGYTFGSGTRLTVV.

This sequence joins TRBV4-1 and TRBJ2-3; D is perhaps TRBD2 (6 bases). The CDR3 is 15 amino acids. V lost 6 bases and J lost 2, with 15 bases in between. The germline V gene encodes CDR1 MGHRA and CDR2 YSYEKL. The DNA of the CDR3 is TGCGCCAGCAGACCCGGCGGGGCTATCACAGATACGCAGTATTTT. Its translation is CASRPGGAITDTQYF.

The J gene is TRBJ2-5, the V gene TRBV19, with D unresolved. The length of the CDR3 is 13 residues. Germline V lookup: CDR1 LNHDA, CDR2 SQIVND (reference sequence). Trimming left V 3 bases short and J 3 bases short, with 8 bases between. The DNA of the CDR3 is TGTGCCAGTAGTATCTTTGAGGAAGAGACCCAGTACTTC. This gives the protein CASSIFEEETQYF.

V and J are TRBV10-3 and TRBJ2-1, with unresolved D. Germline CDR1 reads ENHRY; CDR2 reads SYGVKD. The CDR3 runs 12 residues. The V end lost 10 bases, the J end lost 6 bases, and 13 bases lay between the germline ends. CDR3 coding DNA: TGTGCCACCTCACGGTCGAGCAATGAGCAGTTCTTC. It translates to CATSRSSNEQFF.

This clone was detected only a few times. The chain is built from TRBV7-9 and TRBJ2-7; 9 bases match TRBD2. Germline lookup yields CDR1 SEHNR and CDR2 FQNEAQ (reference sequence). The V gene end was trimmed by 5 bases and the J gene end by 3 bases; junction bases not matched to a gene: 8. The CDR3 extends over 15 amino acids. This chain's CDR3 is CASSRSRGGFYEQYF. The CDR3 region has the DNA TGTGCCAGCAGCCGCTCGCGGGGGGGGTTCTACGAGCAGTACTTC.

This clone was seen only a few times. This chain uses TRBV25-1 with TRBJ1-1, with TRBD1 as a possible D gene (6 bases). The germline CDR1 and CDR2 sequences are MGHDK and SYGVNS. The CDR3 loop spans 15 amino acids. Between the trimmed V and J ends, which lost 7 bases and 0 bases, there was a span of 15 bases. CDR3 sequence (DNA): TGTGCCAGCACGCAGGGGAGTCGGATGAACACTGAAGCTTTCTTT. It translates to CASTQGSRMNTEAFF.

The J gene is TRBJ2-7, the V gene TRBV10-3, with D tentatively TRBD1 (6 bases). The CDR3 runs to 16 residues. The V and J ends lost 5 bases and 1 base respectively, with 18 bases between them. CDR1 and CDR2 from the germline V gene are ENHRY and SYGVKD. The CDR3 DNA follows: TGTGCCATCAGTTCTAACAGGGACAAACCATCCTACGAGCAGTACTTC. Translation gives CAISSNRDKPSYEQYF.

This clone was found once. The gene calls are TRBV14 and TRBJ2-1, with 14 bases matching TRBD2. The CDR3 contains 17 residues. Germline loops: CDR1 SGHDN, CDR2 FVKESK. After removal of 2 bases from V and 7 bases from J, the junction contained 7 bases not matched to a gene. The CDR3 sequence: CASSQLLGLAGGNEQFF. In nucleotides, the CDR3 is TGTGCCAGCAGCCAACTCCTCGGACTAGCGGGGGGTAATGAGCAGTTCTTC.

The gene calls are TRBV5-5 and TRBJ2-7; 7 bases fit TRBD1. V lost 3 bases to trimming and J lost 3 bases; unmatched junction nucleotides: 3. From germline, CDR1 is SGHKS and CDR2 YYEKEE (reference sequence). The CDR3 totals 13 residues. Written as DNA, the CDR3 is TGTGCCAGCAGCTCGGGACAGTACTACGAGCAGTACTTC. Its protein is CASSSGQYYEQYF.

The CDR3 sequence: CASSYSGGYEQFF. CDR3 DNA: TGTGCCAGCAGTTACAGCGGGGGCTATGAGCAGTTCTTC. This chain connects TRBV6-5 to TRBJ2-1; 8 bases agree with TRBD2. Trimming removed 2 bases from V and 8 bases from J; junction bases left unmatched: 2. Germline-derived CDR1 and CDR2 are MNHEY and SVGAGI. The CDR3 runs 13 residues.

As concerns this clone: A read error may account for a junction end that differs from germline. The chain uses TRBV29-1 and TRBJ2-6, with 10 positions matching TRBD1. Germline assignment: CDR1 SQVTM and CDR2 ANQGSEA. CDR3 length equals 18 residues. CDR3 residues: CSVEVWTGGVPGANGLTF. CDR3 in DNA: TGCAGCGTTGAAGTCTGGACAGGGGGAGTCCCTGGGGCCAACGGCCTGACTTTC.